The entry that follows covers one T cell receptor beta chain sequence. Its antigen is currently unknown. Unique molecular identifiers were present in the TCR beta cDNA libraries. TCRdb re-called the PCR reads with MiXCR, one entry per CDR3 protein. The sample has approximately 570,000 distinct CDR3 sequences; about 40% are singletons. This sample was included in a study of post-analysis software for immune sequencing data. Overall study: The cohort encompassed relapsing-remitting, secondary progressive and progressive-relapsing multiple sclerosis disease courses. Study conclusions and caveats: Patients used five TRBV segments, including TRBV5-6, TRBV5-1 and TRBV20-1, more often than controls.

The trim removed 5 bases at V and 6 bases at J, leaving 12 bases unmatched. The CDR3 loop spans 16 amino acids. This clonotype originated in a girl under 18 with multiple sclerosis. The chain recombines TRBV12-3 or TRBV12-4 with TRBJ2-1; 8 nucleotides line up with TRBD2. Sequencing was carried out using blood. CDR3 sequence (DNA): TGTGCCAGCAGTACCGGGACTAGAAATAGTAGCAATGAGCAGTTCTTC. Translated, it gives CASSTGTRNSSNEQFF.